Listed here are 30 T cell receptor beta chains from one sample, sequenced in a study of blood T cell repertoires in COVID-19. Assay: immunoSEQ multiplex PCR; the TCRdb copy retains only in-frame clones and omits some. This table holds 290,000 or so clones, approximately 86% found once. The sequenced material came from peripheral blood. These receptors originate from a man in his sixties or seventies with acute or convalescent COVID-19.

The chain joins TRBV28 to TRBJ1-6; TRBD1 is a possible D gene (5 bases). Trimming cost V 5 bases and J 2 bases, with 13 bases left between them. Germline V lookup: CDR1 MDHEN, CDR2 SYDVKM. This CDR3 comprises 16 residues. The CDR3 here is CASSSGGTAYNSPLHF. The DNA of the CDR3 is TGTGCCAGCAGTAGTGGCGGGACGGCCTATAATTCACCCCTCCACTTT. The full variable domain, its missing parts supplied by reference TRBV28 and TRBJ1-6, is DVKVTQSSRYLVKRTGEKVFLECVQDMDHENMFWYRQDPGLGLRLIYFSYDVKMKEKGDIPEGYSVSREKKERFSLILESASTNQTSMYLCASSSGGTAYNSPLHFGNGTRLTVT.

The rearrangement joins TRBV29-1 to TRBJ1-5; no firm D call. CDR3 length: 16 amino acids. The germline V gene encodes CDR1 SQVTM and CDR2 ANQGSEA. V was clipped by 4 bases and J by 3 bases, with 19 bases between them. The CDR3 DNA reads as TGCAGCGTTGCAGGTTATGAGTCGAAACTCAATCAGCCCCAGCATTTT. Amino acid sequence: CSVAGYESKLNQPQHF.

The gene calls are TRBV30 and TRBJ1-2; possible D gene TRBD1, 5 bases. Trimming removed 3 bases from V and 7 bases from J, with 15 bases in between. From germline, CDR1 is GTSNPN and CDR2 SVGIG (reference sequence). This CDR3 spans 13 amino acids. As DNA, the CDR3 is TGTGCCTGGAGGGCGCAGGGAGGTCGTGGCTACACCTTC. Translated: CAWRAQGGRGYTF.

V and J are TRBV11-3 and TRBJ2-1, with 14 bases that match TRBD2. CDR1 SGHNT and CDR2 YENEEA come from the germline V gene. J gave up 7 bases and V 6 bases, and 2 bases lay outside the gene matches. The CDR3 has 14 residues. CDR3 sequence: CASSWTSGGNEQFF. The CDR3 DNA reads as TGTGCCAGCAGTTGGACTAGCGGGGGGAATGAGCAGTTCTTC.

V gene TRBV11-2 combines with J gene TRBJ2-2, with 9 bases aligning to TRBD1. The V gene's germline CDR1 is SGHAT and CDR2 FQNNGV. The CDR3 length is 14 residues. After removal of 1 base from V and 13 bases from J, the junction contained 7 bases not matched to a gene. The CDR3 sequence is CASSLVGGQGGLFF. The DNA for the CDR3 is TGTGCCAGCAGCTTAGTCGGGGGACAGGGCGGGCTGTTTTTT.

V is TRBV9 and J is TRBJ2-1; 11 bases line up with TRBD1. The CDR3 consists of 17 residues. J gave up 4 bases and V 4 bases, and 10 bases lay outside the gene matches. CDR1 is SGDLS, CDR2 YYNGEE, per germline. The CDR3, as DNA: TGTGCCAGCAGCCTCACCCCCGGGACAGGGGGGTACAATGAGCAGTTCTTC. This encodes CASSLTPGTGGYNEQFF.

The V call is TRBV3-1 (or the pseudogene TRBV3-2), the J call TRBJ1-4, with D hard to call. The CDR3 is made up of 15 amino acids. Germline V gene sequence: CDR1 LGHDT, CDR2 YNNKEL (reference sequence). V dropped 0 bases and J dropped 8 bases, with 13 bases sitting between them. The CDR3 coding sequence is TGTGCCAGCAGCCAAGATTTCGGGAAAGCGGAAAAACTGTTTTTT. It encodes CASSQDFGKAEKLFF.

The CDR3 is CASARLGQGGGEQFF. The CDR3 bases are TGCGCCAGCGCACGTTTGGGACAGGGAGGGGGAGAGCAGTTCTTC. V gene TRBV5-1 combines with J gene TRBJ2-1; 9 bases line up with TRBD1. V dropped 7 bases and J dropped 10; count of bases not matched to a gene: 15. The CDR3 is made up of 15 amino acids. Germline V gene sequence: CDR1 SGHRS, CDR2 YFSETQ.

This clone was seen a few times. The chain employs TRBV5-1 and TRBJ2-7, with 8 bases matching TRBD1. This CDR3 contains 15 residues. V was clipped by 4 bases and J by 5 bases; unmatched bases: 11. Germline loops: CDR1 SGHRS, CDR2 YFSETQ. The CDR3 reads CASSQGTGGGHEQYF. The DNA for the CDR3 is TGCGCCAGCAGCCAGGGAACAGGGGGTGGCCACGAGCAGTACTTC.

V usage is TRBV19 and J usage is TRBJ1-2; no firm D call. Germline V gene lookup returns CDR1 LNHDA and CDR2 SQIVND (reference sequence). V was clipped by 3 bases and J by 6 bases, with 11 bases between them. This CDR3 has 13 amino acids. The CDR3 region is CASSMRAGNGYTF. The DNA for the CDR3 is TGTGCCAGTAGTATGCGGGCCGGCAATGGCTACACCTTC.

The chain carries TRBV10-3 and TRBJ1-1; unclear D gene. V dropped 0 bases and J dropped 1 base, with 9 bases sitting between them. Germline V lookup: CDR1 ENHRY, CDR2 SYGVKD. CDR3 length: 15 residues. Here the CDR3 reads CAISESNTGNTEAFF. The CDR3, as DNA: TGTGCCATCAGTGAGTCGAACACGGGGAACACTGAAGCTTTCTTT.

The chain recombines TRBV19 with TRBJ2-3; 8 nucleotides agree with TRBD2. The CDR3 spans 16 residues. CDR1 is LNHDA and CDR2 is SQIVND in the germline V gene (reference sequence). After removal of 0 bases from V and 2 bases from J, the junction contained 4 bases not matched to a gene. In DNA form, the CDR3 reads TGTGCCAGTAGTATAGAGGCGGGGGGAACCACAGATACGCAGTATTTT. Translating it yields CASSIEAGGTTDTQYF.

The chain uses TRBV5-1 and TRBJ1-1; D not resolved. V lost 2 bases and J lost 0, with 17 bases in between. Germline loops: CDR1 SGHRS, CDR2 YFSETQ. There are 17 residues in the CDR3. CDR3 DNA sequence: TGCGCCAGCAGCTTTTTCCCCCACGGGAGGGTGAACACTGAAGCTTTCTTT. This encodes CASSFFPHGRVNTEAFF. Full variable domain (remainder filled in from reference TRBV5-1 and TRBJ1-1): KAGVTQTPRYLIKTRGQQVTLSCSPISGHRSVSWYQQTPGQGLQFLFEYFSETQRNKGNFPGRFSGRQFSNSRSEMNVSTLELGDSALYLCASSFFPHGRVNTEAFFGQGTRLTVV.

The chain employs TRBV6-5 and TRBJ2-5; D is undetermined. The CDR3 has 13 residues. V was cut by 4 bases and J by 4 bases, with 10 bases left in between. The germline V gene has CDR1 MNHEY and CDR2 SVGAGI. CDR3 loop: CASSFRVGETQYF. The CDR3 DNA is TGTGCCAGCAGTTTTCGGGTGGGAGAGACCCAGTACTTC.

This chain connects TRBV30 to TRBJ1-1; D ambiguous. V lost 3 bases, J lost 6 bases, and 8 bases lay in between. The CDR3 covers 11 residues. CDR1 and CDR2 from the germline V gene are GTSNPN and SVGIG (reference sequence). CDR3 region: CAWSLPSEAFF. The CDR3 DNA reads TGTGCCTGGAGCCTTCCCTCTGAAGCTTTCTTT.

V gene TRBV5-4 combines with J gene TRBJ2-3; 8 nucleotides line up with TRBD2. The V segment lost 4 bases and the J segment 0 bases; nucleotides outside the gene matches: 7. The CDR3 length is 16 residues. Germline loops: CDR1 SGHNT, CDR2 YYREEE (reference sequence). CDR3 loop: CASSRYTSGSTDTQYF. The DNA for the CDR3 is TGTGCCAGCAGCCGGTACACTAGCGGCAGCACAGATACGCAGTATTTT.

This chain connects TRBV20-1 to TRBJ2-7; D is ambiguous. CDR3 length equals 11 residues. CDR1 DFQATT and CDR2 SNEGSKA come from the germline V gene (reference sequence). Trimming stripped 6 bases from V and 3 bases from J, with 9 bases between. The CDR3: CSARHFYEQYF. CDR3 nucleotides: TGCAGTGCGCGACACTTCTACGAGCAGTACTTC.

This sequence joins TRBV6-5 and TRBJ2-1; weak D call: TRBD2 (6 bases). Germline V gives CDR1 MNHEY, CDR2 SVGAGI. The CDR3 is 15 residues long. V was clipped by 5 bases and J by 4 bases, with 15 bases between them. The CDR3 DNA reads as TGTGCCAGCAGTCATATAGCGGAGGGGTACAATGAGCAGTTCTTC. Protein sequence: CASSHIAEGYNEQFF.

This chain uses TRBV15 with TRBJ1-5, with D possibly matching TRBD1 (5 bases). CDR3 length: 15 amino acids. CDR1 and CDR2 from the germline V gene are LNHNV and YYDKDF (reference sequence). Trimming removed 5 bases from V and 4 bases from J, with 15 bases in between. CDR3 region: CATSGGGYGNQPQHF. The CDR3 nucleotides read TGTGCCACCAGCGGTGGGGGGTATGGGAATCAGCCCCAGCATTTT.

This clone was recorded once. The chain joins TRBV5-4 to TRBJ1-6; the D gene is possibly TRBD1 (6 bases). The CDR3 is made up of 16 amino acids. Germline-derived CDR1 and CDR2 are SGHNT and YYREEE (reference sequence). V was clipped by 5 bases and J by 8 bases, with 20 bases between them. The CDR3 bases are TGTGCCAGCAGTTCCCCTACGCAGGGGTTAGATTCACCCCTCCACTTT. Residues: CASSSPTQGLDSPLHF.

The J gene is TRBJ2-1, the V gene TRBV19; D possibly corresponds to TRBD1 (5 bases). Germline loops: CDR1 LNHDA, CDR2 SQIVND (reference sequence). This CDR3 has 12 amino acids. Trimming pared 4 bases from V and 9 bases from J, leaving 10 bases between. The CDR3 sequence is CASSTRVAEQFF. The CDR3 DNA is TGTGCCAGTAGTACCAGGGTTGCTGAGCAGTTCTTC.

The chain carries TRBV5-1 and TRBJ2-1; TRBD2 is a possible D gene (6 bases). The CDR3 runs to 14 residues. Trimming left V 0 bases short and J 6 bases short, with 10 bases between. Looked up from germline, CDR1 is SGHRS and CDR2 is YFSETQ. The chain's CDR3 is CASSLVPGVNEQFF. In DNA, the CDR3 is TGCGCCAGCAGCTTGGTTCCGGGAGTCAATGAGCAGTTCTTC.

The CDR3 nucleotides read TGTGCCAGCAGTAGCGGGGGGGCCGGAGATACGCAGTATTTT. It is translated as CASSSGGAGDTQYF. The chain links TRBV28 to TRBJ2-3; 10 bases agree with TRBD2. With 5 bases clipped from V and 5 bases from J, the junction kept 4 bases outside the gene matches. Germline-derived CDR1 and CDR2 are MDHEN and SYDVKM. This CDR3 is built from 14 residues.

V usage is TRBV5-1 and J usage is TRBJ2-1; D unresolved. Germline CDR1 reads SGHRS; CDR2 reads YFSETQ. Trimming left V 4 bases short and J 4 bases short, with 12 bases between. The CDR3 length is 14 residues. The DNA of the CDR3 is TGCGCCAGCAGCCCCGGGTCCCAATACAATGAGCAGTTCTTC. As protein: CASSPGSQYNEQFF. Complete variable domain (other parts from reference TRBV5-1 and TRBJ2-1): KAGVTQTPRYLIKTRGQQVTLSCSPISGHRSVSWYQQTPGQGLQFLFEYFSETQRNKGNFPGRFSGRQFSNSRSEMNVSTLELGDSALYLCASSPGSQYNEQFFGPGTRLTVL.

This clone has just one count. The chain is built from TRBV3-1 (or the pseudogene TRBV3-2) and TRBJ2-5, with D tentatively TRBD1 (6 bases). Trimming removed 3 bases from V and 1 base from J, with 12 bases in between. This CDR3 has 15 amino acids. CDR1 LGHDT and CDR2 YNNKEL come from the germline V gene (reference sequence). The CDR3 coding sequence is TGTGCCAGCAGCCACCACGACAGGCTCCAAGAGACCCAGTACTTC. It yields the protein CASSHHDRLQETQYF.

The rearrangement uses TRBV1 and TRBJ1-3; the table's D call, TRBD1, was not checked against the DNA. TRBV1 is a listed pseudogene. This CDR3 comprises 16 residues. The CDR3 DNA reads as TGCACCAGCAGCCAACCTTACAGGGTCTCTGGAAACACCATATATTTT. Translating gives CTSSQPYRVSGNTIYF.

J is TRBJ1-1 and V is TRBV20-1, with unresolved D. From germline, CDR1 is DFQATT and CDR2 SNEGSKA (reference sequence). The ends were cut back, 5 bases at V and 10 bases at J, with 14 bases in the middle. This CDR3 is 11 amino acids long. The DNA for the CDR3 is TGCAGTGCTGAAGGACGGGGAGTAGCTTTCTTT. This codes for CSAEGRGVAFF.

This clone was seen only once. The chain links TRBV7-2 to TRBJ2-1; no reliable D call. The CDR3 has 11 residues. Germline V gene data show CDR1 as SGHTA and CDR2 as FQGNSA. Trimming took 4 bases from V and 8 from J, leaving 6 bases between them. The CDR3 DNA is TGTGCCAGCAGCTCCGGGTATGAGCAGTTCTTC. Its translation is CASSSGYEQFF.

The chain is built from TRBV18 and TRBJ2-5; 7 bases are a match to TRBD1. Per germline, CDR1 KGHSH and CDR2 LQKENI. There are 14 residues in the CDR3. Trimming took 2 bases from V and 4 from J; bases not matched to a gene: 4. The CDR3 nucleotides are TGTGCCAGCTCACCAATGGCAGGGGGAGAGACCCAGTACTTC. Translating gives CASSPMAGGETQYF.

CDR3 in DNA: TGTGCCAGCAGCCGACCTACTAGCGGGATGCGGAGCTCCTACAATGAGCAGTTCTTC. The encoded protein is CASSRPTSGMRSSYNEQFF. The rearrangement uses TRBV6-6 and TRBJ2-1; TRBD2 agrees at 10 bases. Germline V gene data show CDR1 as MNHNY and CDR2 as SVGAGI (reference sequence). The V gene end was trimmed by 6 bases and the J gene end by 0 bases; junction bases not matched to a gene: 14. CDR3 length equals 19 residues.